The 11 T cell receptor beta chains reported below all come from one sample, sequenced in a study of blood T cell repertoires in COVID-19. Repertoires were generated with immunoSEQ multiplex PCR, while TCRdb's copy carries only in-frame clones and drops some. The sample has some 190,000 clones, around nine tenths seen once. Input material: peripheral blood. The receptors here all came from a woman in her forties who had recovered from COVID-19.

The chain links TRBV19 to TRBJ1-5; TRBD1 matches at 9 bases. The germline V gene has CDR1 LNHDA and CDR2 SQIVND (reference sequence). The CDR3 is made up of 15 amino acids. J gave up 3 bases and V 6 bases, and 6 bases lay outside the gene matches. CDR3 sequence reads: CASRTTGGSNQPQHF. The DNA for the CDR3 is TGTGCCAGTAGAACGACAGGGGGATCCAATCAGCCCCAGCATTTT. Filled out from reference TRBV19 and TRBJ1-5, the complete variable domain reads DGGITQSPKYLFRKEGQNVTLSCEQNLNHDAMYWYRQDPGQGLRLIYYSQIVNDFQKGDIAEGYSVSREKKESFPLTVTSAQKNPTAFYLCASRTTGGSNQPQHFGDGTRLSIL.

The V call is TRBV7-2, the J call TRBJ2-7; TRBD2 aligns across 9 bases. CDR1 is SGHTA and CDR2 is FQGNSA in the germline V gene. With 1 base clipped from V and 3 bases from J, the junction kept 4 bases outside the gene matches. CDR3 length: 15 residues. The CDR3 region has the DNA TGTGCCAGCAGCTTAGAGGGACTAGCATACTACGAGCAGTACTTC. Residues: CASSLEGLAYYEQYF.

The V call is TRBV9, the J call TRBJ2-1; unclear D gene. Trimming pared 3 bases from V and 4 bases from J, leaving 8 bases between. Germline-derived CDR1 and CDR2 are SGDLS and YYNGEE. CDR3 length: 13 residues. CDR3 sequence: CASSDLTYNEQFF. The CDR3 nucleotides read TGTGCCAGCAGCGACCTCACATACAATGAGCAGTTCTTC.

CDR3 coding DNA: TGTGCCAGCTCACCACCGGGCGGGAAAGATACGCAGTATTTT. Its protein is CASSPPGGKDTQYF. The chain links TRBV18 to TRBJ2-3, with a weak D call TRBD2 (6 bases). Germline CDR1 KGHSH, CDR2 LQKENI. The V and J ends lost 0 bases and 5 bases respectively, with 9 bases between them. This CDR3 is built from 14 residues. Drawing the rest from reference TRBV18 and TRBJ2-3, the complete variable domain is NAGVMQNPRHLVRRRGQEARLRCSPMKGHSHVYWYRQLPEEGLKFMVYLQKENIIDESGMPKERFSAEFPKEGPSILRIQQVVRGDSAAYFCASSPPGGKDTQYFGPGTRLTVL.

DNA of the CDR3: TGTGCCAGCAGCTTAGGCAGGGGCTCTGGAAACACCATATATTTT. This codes for CASSLGRGSGNTIYF. The V call is TRBV5-6, the J call TRBJ1-3; D possibly corresponds to TRBD1 (6 bases). V was shortened by 2 bases and J by 0 bases, with 9 bases between the two germline ends. This CDR3 is built from 15 residues. The germline gives CDR1 SGHDT, CDR2 YYEEEE. Filled out from reference TRBV5-6 and TRBJ1-3, the complete variable domain reads DAGVTQSPTHLIKTRGQQVTLRCSPKSGHDTVSWYQQALGQGPQFIFQYYEEEERQRGNFPDRFSGHQFPNYSSELNVNALLLGDSALYLCASSLGRGSGNTIYFGEGSWLTVV.

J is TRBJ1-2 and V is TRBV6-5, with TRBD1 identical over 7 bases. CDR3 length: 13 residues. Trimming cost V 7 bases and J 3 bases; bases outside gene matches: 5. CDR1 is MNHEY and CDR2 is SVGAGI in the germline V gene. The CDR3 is CASNPDRDYGYTF. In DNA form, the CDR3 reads TGTGCCAGCAACCCTGACAGGGACTATGGCTACACCTTC.

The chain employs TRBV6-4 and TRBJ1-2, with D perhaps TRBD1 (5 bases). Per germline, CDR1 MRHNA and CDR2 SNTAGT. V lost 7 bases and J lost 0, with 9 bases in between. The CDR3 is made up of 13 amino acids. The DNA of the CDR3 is TGTGCCAGCACGACAGAAGCTAACTATGGCTACACCTTC. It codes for CASTTEANYGYTF.

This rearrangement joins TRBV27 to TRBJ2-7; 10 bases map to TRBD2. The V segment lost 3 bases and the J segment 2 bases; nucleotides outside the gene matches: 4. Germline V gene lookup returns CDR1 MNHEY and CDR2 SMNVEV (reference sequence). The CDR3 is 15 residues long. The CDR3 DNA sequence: TGTGCCAGCAGTTTCACTAGCGGGACCGCCTACGAGCAGTACTTC. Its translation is CASSFTSGTAYEQYF.

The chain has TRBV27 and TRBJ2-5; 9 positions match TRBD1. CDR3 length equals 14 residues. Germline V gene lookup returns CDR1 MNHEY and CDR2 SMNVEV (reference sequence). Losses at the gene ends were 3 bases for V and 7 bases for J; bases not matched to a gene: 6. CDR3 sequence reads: CASSLTGGEGTQYF. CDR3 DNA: TGTGCCAGCAGTTTGACAGGGGGGGAGGGGACCCAGTACTTC.

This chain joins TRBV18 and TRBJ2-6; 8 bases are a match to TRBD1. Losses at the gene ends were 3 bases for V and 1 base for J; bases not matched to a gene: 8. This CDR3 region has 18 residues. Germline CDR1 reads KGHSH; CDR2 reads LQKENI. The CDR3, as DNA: TGTGCCAGCTCACCTCGGACAGGGCTCCCTTCTGGGGCCAACGTCCTGACTTTC. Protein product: CASSPRTGLPSGANVLTF.

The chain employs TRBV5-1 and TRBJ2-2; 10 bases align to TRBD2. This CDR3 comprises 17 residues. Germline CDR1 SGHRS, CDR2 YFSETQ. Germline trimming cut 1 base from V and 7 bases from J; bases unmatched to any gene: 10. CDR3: CASSLLAPSGSGGELFF. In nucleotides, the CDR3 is TGCGCCAGCAGCTTGTTAGCGCCTAGCGGGAGTGGCGGGGAGCTGTTTTTT.